The clone carrying this T cell receptor (beta chain) was seen a handful of times. Antigen unknown. Germline V gene data show CDR1 as MNHEY and CDR2 as SMNVEV (reference sequence). V was pared by 5 bases and J by 5 bases, with 20 bases of the junction left unmatched. The CDR3 has 19 residues. These data originate in a study of T cell repertoires in cytomegalovirus infection. Study overall: Used in the study were CMV epitopes, some recently identified and HLA-C-restricted, others well-studied and HLA-B-restricted. An indication of both CMV infection and matching HLA type came from public TCR beta signatures.

Study-wide points: In two of eight donors, the top clonotype was HLA-C-restricted CMV-specific.

TCRdb recomputed calls from the reads with MiXCR, one row per CDR3 protein. The sample has about 920,000 distinct CDR3 sequences; approximately 33% are singletons. The chain employs TRBV27 and TRBJ2-1, with 8 bases that match TRBD2. This clonotype was sampled from a human donor in good health (CMV status not recorded). Some clones in this sample may be carry-over from other donors' samples. The sequencing used cultured CD8+ T cells from PBMCs, collected from culture after CMV antigen stimulation. CDR3 loop: CASSPLGGSGGSFNNEQFF. The CDR3 nucleotides read TGTGCCAGCAGTCCCCTCGGCGGGAGCGGGGGTTCGTTTAACAATGAGCAGTTCTTC.